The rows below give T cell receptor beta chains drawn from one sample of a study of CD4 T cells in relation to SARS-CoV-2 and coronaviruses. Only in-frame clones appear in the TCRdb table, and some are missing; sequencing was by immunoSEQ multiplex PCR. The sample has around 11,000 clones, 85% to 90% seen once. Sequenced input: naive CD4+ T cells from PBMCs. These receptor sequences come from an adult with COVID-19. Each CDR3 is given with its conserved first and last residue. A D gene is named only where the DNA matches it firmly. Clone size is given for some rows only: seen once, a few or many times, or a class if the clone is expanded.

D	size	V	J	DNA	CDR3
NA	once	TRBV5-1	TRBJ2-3	TGCGCCAGCAGCTTGGTGGCAGGGCCCACAGATACGCAGTATTTT	CASSLVAGPTDTQYF
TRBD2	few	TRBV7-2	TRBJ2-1	TGTGCCAGCAGCTTAGCCCTGCTAAGAGGGACTAGCGGGGGGAGCTCCTACAATGAGCAGTTCTTC	CASSLALLRGTSGGSSYNEQFF
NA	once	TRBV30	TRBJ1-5	TGTGCCTGGAGTATCCGGACCCAGGGTAATCAGCCCCAGCATTTT	CAWSIRTQGNQPQHF
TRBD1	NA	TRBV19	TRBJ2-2	TGTGCCAGTAGTATGACAGGGTTGAACACCGGGGAGCTGTTTTTT	CASSMTGLNTGELFF
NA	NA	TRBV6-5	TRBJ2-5	TGTGCCAGCACAGTTCTTCAGGGGACGGAGACCCAGTACTTC	CASTVLQGTETQYF
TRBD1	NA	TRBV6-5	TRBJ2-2	TGTGCCAGCAGTTTCCGGACAGGGGGAGGCACCGGGGAGCTGTTTTTT	CASSFRTGGGTGELFF
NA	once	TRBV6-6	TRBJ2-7	TGTGCCAGCAGCCCACGGAATATTGGCAGAACCAGTGATTTCTCCTACGAGCAGTACTTC	CASSPRNIGRTSDFSYEQYF
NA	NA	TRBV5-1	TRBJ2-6	TGCGCCAGCAGCTCGGGACTGTCCTCTGGGGCCAACGTCCTGACTTTC	CASSSGLSSGANVLTF
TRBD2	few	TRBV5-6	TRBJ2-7	TGTGCCAGCAGCTACGGCGGGGGCTCCTACGAGCAGTACTTC	CASSYGGGSYEQYF
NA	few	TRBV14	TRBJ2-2	TGTGCCAGCAGCCAAGGAGGAACAGGCGCGAACACCGGGGAGCTGTTTTTT	CASSQGGTGANTGELFF
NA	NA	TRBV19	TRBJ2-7	TGTGCCAGTAGTATAGAACGACAAGGCGAGCAGTACTTC	CASSIERQGEQYF
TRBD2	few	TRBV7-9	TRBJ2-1	TGTGCCAGCAGCCACGGGGCCCTAGCGGGGGATTACAATGAGCAGTTCTTC	CASSHGALAGDYNEQFF